The clone carrying this T cell receptor (beta chain) came up a few times. Its antigen is undetermined. The sample comes from a study of post-analysis software for immune sequencing data. Germline V gene sequence: CDR1 DFQATT, CDR2 SNEGSKA (reference sequence). The CDR3 is 15 residues long. Deletions cut 6 bases from V and 5 bases from J, with 20 bases between. Carried by the TCR beta cDNA libraries were unique molecular identifiers. TCRdb ran MiXCR on the PCR reads and lists one entry per CDR3 protein. The sample consists of over 150,000 distinct CDR3 sequences, approximately 30% of them appearing once. Study-level results: F measure showed strong co-clustering of same-batch samples. TRBV5-6, TRBV5-1 and TRBV20-1 were among a few TRBV segments more frequent in patients than controls.

The chain employs TRBV20-1 and TRBJ1-5, with D tentatively TRBD1 (6 bases). The origin of this receptor is a girl aged 10-17 years with multiple sclerosis. Sequencing was carried out using blood. The CDR3 coding sequence is TGCAGTGCCGCTCCCTATTGGGGGCTGTATCAGCCCCAGCATTTT. Translated: CSAAPYWGLYQPQHF.